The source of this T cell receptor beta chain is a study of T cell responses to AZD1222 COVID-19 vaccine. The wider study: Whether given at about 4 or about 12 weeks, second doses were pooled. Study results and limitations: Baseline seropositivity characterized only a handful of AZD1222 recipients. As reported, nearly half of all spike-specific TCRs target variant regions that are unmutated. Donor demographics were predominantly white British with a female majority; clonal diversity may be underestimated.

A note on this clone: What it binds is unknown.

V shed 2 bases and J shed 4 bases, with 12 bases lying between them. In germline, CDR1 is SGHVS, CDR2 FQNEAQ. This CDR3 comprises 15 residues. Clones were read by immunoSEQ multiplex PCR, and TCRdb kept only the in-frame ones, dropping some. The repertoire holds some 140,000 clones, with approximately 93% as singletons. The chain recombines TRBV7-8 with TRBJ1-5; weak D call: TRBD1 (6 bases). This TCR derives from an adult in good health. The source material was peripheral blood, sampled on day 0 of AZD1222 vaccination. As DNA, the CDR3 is TGTGCCAGCAGCTTAACGTACAGGGAGAATCAGCCCCAGCATTTT. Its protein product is CASSLTYRENQPQHF.